This T cell receptor beta chain was recovered during a study of T cells in localized non-small cell lung cancer. General study results and limits: A single tumor region was sequenced, leaving heterogeneity possible. Within adjacent lung there appeared a median approximately 59 of the top 100 tumor clones. Uninvolved adjacent lung, not tumor, had the highest T cell clonality. Higher adjacent-lung clonality was associated with shorter survival.

Some clones are missing from TCRdb's copy, which holds only in-frame ones; the method was immunoSEQ multiplex PCR. Here the sample spans around 26,000 clones, around 90% being singletons. Germline V gene sequence: CDR1 GTSNPN, CDR2 SVGIG (reference sequence). The CDR3 is made up of 11 amino acids. The V end lost 2 bases, the J end lost 5 bases, and 6 bases lay between the germline ends. A remark on this clone: Its target is unknown.

J is TRBJ1-1 and V is TRBV30; the D is unclear. This sample comprised peripheral blood, obtained before any cancer treatment. The receptor comes from a woman aged 18 to 49 with stage I lung adenocarcinoma. The CDR3 region is CAWSPTTEAFF. The CDR3 DNA is TGTGCCTGGAGTCCCACTACTGAAGCTTTCTTT.